This T cell receptor beta chain emerged from a study of cytomegalovirus exposure and HLA in healthy donors. Overall study: A later analysis reported the same platform for the roughly 120 validation repertoires and the roughly 670 first-cohort repertoires. General study findings and limits: The listing of about 150 TCR beta chains classed them as cytomegalovirus-associated. Most TCR sequences were seen very rarely across donors, but some public TCRs occurred in many. It was confirmed in vitro that three of the CMV-associated chains were specific for CMV antigens.

Concerning this clone itself: Its specificity is not known.

Using immunoSEQ multiplex PCR, the repertoire was profiled, and TCRdb retains in-frame clones only, with some absent. The sample lists about 88,000 clones; 84% were seen once. The clonotype was recovered from a woman between 18 and 30 years old in good health and CMV-seropositive. Sequencing used PBMCs.

CDR3 sequence (DNA): TGTGCCAGCAGTGAAGCAAGGGACAGGCGGGAGCAGTACTTC. Its protein is CASSEARDRREQYF. This chain joins TRBV6-1 and TRBJ2-7; 8 bases map to TRBD1. Germline assignment: CDR1 MNHNS and CDR2 SASEGT. The J segment lost 7 bases and the V segment lost 0 bases, leaving 5 bases of the junction unmatched. The CDR3 loop spans 14 amino acids.